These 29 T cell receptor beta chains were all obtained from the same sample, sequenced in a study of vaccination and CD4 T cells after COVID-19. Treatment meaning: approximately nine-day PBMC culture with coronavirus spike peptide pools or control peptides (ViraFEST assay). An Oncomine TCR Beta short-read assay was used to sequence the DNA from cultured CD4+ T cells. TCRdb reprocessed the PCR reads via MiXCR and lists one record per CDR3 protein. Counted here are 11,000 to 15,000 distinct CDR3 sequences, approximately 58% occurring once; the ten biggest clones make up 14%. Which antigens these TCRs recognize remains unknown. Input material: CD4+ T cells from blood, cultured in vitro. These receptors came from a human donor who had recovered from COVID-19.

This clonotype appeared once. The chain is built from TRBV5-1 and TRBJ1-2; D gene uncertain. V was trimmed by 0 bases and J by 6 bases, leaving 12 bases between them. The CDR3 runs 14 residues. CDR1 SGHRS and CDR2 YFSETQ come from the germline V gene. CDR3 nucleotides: TGCGCCAGCAGCTTGGTTGCTATCATCGATGGCTACACCTTC. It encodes CASSLVAIIDGYTF.

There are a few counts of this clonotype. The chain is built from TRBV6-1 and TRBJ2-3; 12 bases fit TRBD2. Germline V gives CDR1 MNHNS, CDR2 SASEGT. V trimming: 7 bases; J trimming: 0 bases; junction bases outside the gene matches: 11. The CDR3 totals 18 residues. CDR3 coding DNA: TGTGCCAGCACCTCGACTAGCGGGAGCTTTTCTAGCACAGATACGCAGTATTTT. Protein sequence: CASTSTSGSFSSTDTQYF.

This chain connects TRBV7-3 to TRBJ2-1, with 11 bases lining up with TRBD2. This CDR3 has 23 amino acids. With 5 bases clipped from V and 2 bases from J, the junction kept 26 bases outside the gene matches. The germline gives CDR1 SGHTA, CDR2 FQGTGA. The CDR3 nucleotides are TGTGCCAGCAGCCCCCGAGGGGGTTCGGTGCTAGCGGGAGGACGGGAGCCCTACAATGAGCAGTTCTTC. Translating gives CASSPRGGSVLAGGREPYNEQFF.

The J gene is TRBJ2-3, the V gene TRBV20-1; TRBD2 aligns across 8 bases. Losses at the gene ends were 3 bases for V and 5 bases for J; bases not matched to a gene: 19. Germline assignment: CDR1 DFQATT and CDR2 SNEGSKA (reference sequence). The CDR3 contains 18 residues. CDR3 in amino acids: CSASDGVAGRVGRDTQYF. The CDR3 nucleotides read TGCAGTGCTAGTGACGGGGTAGCGGGACGTGTAGGTCGAGATACGCAGTATTTT.

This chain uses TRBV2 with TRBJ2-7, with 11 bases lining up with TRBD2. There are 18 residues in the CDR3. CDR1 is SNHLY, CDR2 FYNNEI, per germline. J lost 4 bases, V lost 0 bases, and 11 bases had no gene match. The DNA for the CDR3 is TGTGCCAGCAGTGAAGCCGAGTTACTAGCGGGAGTATCTTACGAGCAGTACTTC. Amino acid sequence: CASSEAELLAGVSYEQYF.

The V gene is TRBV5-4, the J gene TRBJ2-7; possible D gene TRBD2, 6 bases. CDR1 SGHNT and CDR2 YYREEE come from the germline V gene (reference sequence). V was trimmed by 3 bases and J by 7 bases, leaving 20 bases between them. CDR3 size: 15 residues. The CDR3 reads CASSSRLGVSLEQYF. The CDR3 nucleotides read TGTGCCAGCAGCTCGAGACTAGGGGTCTCCCTAGAGCAGTACTTC. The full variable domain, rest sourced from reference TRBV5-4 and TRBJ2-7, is ETGVTQSPTHLIKTRGQQVTLRCSSQSGHNTVSWYQQALGQGPQFIFQYYREEENGRGNFPPRFSGLQFPNYSSELNVNALELDDSALYLCASSSRLGVSLEQYFGPGTRLTVT.

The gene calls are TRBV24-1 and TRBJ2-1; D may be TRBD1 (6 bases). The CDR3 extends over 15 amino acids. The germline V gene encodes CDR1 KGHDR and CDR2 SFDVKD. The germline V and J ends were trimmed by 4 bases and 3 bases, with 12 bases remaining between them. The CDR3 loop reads CATSEDSNNYNEQFF. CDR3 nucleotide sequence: TGTGCCACCAGTGAGGACAGCAACAACTACAATGAGCAGTTCTTC.

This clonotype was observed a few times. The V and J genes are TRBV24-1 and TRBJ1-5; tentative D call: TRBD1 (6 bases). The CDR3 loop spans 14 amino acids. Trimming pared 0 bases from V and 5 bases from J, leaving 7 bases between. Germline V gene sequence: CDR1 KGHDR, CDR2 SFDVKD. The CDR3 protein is CATSDLSGDQPQHF. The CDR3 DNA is TGTGCCACCAGTGATTTGTCAGGGGATCAGCCCCAGCATTTT.

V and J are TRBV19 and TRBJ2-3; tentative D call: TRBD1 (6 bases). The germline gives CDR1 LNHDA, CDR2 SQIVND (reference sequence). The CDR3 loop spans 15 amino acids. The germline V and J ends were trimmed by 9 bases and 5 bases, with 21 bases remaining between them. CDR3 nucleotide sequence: TGTGCCAGCCAAGTCACAGGGAGCCCCCAAGATACGCAGTATTTT. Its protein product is CASQVTGSPQDTQYF.

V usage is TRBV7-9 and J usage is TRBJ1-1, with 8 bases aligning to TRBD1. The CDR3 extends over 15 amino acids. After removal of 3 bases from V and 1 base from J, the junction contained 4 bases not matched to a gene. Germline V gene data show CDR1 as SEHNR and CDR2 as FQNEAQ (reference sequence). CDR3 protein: CASSFRTGGNTEAFF. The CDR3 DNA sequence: TGTGCCAGCAGCTTTAGAACAGGGGGGAACACTGAAGCTTTCTTT. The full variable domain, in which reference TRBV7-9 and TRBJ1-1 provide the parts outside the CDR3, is DTGVSQNPRHKITKRGQNVTFRCDPISEHNRLYWYRQTLGQGPEFLTYFQNEAQLEKSRLLSDRFSAERPKGSFSTLEIQRTEQGDSAMYLCASSFRTGGNTEAFFGQGTRLTVV.

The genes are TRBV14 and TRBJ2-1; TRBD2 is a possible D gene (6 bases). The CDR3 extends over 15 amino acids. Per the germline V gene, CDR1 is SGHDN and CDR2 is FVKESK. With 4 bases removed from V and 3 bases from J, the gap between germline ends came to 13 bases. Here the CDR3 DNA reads TGTGCCAGCAGCCTCGGGGGAGCCAACTACAATGAGCAGTTCTTC. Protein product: CASSLGGANYNEQFF.

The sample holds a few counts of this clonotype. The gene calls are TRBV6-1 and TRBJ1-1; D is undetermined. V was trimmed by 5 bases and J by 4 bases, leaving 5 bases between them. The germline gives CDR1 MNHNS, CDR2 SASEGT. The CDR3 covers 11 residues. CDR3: CASSRGTEAFF. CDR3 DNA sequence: TGTGCCAGCAGTCGGGGCACTGAAGCTTTCTTT.

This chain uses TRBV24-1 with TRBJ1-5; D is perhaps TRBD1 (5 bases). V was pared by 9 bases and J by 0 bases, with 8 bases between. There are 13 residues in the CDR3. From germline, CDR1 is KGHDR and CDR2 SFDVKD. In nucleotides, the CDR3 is TGTGCCACCCCGACAGATAGCAATCAGCCCCAGCATTTT. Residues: CATPTDSNQPQHF.

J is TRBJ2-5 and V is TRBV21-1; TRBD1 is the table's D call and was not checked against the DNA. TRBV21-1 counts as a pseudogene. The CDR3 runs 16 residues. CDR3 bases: TGTGCCAGCAGCAAAGCGCTCACAGGGGGCGCAGAGACCCAGTACTTC. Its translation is CASSKALTGGAETQYF.

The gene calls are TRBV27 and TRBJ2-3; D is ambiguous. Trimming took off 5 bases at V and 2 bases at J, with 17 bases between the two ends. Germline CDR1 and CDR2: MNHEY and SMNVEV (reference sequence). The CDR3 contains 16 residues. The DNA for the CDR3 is TGTGCCAGCAGTGTTGGACGGACCATATACACAGATACGCAGTATTTT. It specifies CASSVGRTIYTDTQYF.

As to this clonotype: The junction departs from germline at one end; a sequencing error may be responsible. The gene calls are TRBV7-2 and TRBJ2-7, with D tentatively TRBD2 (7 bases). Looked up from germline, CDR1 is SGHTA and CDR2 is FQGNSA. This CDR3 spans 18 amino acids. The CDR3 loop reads CASSLGGLAVLFSYGQYF. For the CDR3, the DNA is TGTGCCAGCAGCCTGGGGGGGCTAGCGGTTCTCTTCTCCTACGGGCAGTACTTC.

In DNA form, the CDR3 reads TGTGCCAGCAGTGGGACCAAGGCTTTCTTT. It codes for CASSGTKAFF. This chain uses TRBV12-3 or TRBV12-4 with TRBJ1-1; weak D call: TRBD1 (5 bases). The ends were cut back, 5 bases at V and 11 bases at J, with 9 bases in the middle. This CDR3 is 10 amino acids long.

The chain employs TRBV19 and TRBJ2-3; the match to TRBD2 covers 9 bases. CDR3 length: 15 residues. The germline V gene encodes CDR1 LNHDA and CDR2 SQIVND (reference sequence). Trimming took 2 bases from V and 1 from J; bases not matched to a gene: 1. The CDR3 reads CASSIRLAGTDTQYF. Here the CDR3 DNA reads TGTGCCAGTAGTATACGACTAGCGGGCACAGATACGCAGTATTTT.

Here the CDR3 reads CASSLAGGTGELFF. DNA of the CDR3: TGTGCCAGCAGCTTAGCGGGAGGGACCGGGGAGCTGTTTTTT. V is TRBV11-3 and J is TRBJ2-2; 8 bases match TRBD2. The V segment lost 1 base and the J segment 5 bases; nucleotides outside the gene matches: 0. Germline V gene lookup returns CDR1 SGHNT and CDR2 YENEEA. The CDR3 runs to 14 residues. The whole variable domain, filled in from reference TRBV11-3 and TRBJ2-2, reads EAGVVQSPRYKIIEKKQPVAFWCNPISGHNTLYWYLQNLGQGPELLIRYENEEAVDDSQLPKDRFSAERLKGVDSTLKIQPAELGDSAVYLCASSLAGGTGELFFGEGSRLTVL.

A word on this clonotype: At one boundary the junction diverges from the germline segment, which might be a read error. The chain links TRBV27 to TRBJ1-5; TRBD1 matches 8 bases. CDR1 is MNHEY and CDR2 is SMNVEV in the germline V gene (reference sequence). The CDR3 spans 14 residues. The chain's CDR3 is CASSRRQGNQPRHF. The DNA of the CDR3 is TGTGCCAGCAGTCGCCGACAGGGGAATCAGCCCCGGCATTTT.

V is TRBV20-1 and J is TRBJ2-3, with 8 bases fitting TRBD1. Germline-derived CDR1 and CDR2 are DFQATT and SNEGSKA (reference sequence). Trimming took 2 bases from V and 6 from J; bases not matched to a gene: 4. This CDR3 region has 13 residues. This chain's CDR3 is CSARLQGADTQYF. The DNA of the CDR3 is TGCAGTGCTAGACTTCAGGGGGCTGATACGCAGTATTTT.

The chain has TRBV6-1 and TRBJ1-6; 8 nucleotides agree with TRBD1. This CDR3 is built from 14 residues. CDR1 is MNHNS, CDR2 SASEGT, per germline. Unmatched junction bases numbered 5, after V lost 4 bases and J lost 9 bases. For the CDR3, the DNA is TGTGCCAGCAGTGTACAGGGGGGCGGTTCACCCCTCCACTTT. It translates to CASSVQGGGSPLHF.

The CDR3 bases are TGTGCCAGCAGTTCCCTCCTCCAGGGGGGTGGGCAGCCCCAGCATTTT. This codes for CASSSLLQGGGQPQHF. J is TRBJ1-5 and V is TRBV28; TRBD1 matches 7 bases. CDR1 and CDR2 (germline): MDHEN, SYDVKM. The trim removed 4 bases at V and 7 bases at J, leaving 13 bases unmatched. The CDR3 spans 16 residues.

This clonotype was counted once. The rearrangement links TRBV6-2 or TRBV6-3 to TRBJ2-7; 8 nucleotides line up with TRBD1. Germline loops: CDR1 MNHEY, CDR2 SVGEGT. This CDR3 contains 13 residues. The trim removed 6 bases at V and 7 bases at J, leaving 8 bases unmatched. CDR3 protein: CASRSGQGGEQYF. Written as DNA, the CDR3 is TGTGCCAGCAGATCCGGACAGGGCGGTGAGCAGTACTTC.

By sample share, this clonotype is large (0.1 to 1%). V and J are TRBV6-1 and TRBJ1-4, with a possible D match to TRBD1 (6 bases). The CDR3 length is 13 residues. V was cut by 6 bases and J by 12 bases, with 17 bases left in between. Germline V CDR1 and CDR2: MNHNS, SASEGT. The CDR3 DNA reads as TGTGCCAGCAGCCGCCTGACAGGCGTTGAACTGTTTTTT. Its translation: CASSRLTGVELFF.

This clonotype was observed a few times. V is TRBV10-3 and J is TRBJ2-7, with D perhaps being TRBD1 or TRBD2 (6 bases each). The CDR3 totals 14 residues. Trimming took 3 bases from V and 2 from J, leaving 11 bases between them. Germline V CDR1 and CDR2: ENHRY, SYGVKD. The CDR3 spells CAISDGGLTYEQYF. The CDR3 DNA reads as TGTGCCATCAGTGATGGGGGGCTAACCTACGAGCAGTACTTC.

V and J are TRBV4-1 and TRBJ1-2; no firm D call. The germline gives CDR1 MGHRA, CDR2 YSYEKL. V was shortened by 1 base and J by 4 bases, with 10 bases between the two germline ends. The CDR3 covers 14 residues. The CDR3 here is CASSQVGDFYGYTF. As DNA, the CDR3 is TGCGCCAGCAGCCAAGTTGGCGACTTCTATGGCTACACCTTC.

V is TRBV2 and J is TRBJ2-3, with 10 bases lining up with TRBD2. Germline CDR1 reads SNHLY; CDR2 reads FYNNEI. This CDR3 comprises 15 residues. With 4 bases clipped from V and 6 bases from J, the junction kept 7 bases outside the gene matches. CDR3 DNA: TGTGCCAGCAGTGTCCTAGCGGGGGTGGCCGATACGCAGTATTTT. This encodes CASSVLAGVADTQYF.

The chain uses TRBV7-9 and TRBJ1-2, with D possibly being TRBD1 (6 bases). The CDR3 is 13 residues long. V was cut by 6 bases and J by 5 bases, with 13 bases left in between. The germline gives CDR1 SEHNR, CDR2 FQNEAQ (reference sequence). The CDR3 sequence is CASSTDSSYGYTF. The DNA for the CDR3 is TGTGCCAGCAGTACGGACAGTTCATATGGCTACACCTTC.